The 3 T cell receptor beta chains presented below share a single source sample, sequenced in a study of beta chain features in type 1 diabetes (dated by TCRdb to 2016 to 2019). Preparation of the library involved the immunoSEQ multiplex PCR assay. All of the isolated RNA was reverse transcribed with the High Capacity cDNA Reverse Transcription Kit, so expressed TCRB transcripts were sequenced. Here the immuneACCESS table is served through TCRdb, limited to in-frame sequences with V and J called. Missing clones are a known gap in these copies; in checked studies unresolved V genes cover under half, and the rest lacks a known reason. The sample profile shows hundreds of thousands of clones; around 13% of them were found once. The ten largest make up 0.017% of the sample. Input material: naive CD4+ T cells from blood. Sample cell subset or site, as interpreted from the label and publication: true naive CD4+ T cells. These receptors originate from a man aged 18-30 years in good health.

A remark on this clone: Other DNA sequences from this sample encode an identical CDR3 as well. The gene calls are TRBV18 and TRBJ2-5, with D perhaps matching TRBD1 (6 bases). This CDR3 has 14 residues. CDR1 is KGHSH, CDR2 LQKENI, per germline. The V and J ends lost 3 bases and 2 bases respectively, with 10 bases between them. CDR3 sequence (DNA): TGTGCCAGCTCACCCGGGACACCACAAGAGACCCAGTACTTC. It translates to CASSPGTPQETQYF.

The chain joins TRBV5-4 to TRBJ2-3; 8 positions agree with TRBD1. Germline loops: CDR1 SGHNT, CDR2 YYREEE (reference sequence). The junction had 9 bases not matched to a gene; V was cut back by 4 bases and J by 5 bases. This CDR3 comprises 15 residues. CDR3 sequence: CASSRPGGELDTQYF. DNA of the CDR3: TGTGCCAGCAGCCGACCAGGGGGCGAGCTAGATACGCAGTATTTT.

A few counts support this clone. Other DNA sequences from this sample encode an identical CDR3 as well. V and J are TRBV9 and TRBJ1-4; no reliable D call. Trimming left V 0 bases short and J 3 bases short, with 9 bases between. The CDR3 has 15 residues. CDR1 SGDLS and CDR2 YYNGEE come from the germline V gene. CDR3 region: CASSVVGRSNEKLFF. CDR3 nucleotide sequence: TGTGCCAGCAGCGTAGTGGGCAGATCTAATGAAAAACTGTTTTTT.